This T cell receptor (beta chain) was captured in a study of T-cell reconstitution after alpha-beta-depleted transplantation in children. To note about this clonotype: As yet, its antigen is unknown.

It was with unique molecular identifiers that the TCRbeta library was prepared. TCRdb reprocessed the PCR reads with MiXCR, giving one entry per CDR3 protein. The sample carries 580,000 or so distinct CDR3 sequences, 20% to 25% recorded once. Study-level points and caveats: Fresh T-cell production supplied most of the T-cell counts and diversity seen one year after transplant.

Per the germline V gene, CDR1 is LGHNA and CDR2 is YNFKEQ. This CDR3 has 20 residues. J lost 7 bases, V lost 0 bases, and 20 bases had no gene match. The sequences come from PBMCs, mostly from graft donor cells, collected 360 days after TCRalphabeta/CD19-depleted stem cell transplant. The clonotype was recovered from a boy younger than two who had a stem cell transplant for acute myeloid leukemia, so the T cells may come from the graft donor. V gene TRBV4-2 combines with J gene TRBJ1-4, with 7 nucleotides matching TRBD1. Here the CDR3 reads CASSQDRAGGVPTGAEKLFF. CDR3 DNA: TGTGCCAGCAGCCAAGATAGGGCAGGGGGAGTCCCTACTGGAGCTGAAAAACTGTTTTTT.